A selection of T cell receptor beta chains follows, all from one sample in a study of CD8+ T cells in alopecia areata. Measured with immunoSEQ multiplex PCR; TCRdb has only the in-frame clones, and not every one. The data contain more than 90,000 clones, 50% to 75% of them seen just once; the ten biggest clones take up roughly an eighth. The sequencing here drew on CD8+ T cells sorted from blood, taken at week 24, from a patient treated with tofacitinib. All receptors come from a human donor with alopecia areata. Both conserved end residues are part of each CDR3. A D gene is named only where the DNA matches it firmly. Size is omitted from some rows. Given values are once, few, many or a class for expanded clones.

D	V	J	size	DNA	CDR3
TRBD1	TRBV30	TRBJ2-7	-	TGTGCCTGGAGCCGGGACAGCATATACTACGAGCAGTACTTC	CAWSRDSIYYEQYF
TRBD2	TRBV29-1	TRBJ2-3	-	TGCAGCTCCGCGGGGGGACCCACAGATACGCAGTATTTT	CSSAGGPTDTQYF
-	TRBV18	TRBJ1-2	-	TGTGCCAGCTCACCAGCAGAGAACTATGGCTACACCTTC	CASSPAENYGYTF
TRBD1	TRBV7-3	TRBJ2-7	-	TGTGCCAGCAGCCGTGGACAGGGACCGAACTACGAGCAGTACTTC	CASSRGQGPNYEQYF
-	TRBV14	TRBJ2-5	-	TGTGCCAGCAGCCAAGATCCAGGGTGGGAGACCCAGTACTTC	CASSQDPGWETQYF
TRBD1	TRBV18	TRBJ1-4	-	TGTGCCAGCTCACCTCGGATCACAGGGGGCGTTAATGAAAAACTGTTTTTT	CASSPRITGGVNEKLFF
TRBD1	TRBV9	TRBJ2-2	-	TGTGCCAGCAGCGATGCCCGGGACAGGGGCTGGGCCGGGGAGCTGTTTTTT	CASSDARDRGWAGELFF
-	TRBV7-9	TRBJ1-1	few	TGTGCCAGCAGCTTAGCCCCCCACGATCGCTCGGGAACTGAAGCTTTCTTT	CASSLAPHDRSGTEAFF
-	TRBV6-1	TRBJ2-1	few	TGTGCCAGCAGTGAAGCGGGACTGTGGACAGACTCCTACAATGAGCAGTTCTTC	CASSEAGLWTDSYNEQFF
TRBD1	TRBV15	TRBJ2-2	few	TGTGCCACCAGCCTCGGGACAGGGATCACCGGGGAGCTGTTTTTT	CATSLGTGITGELFF
-	TRBV5-6	TRBJ1-5	-	TGTGCCAGCAGCTTGAGCAGGGTGGGTCAGCCCCAGCATTTT	CASSLSRVGQPQHF
-	TRBV30	TRBJ1-2	-	TGTGCCTGGAGTCAGGAGGATTCGGGGGGCTACACCTTC	CAWSQEDSGGYTF
-	TRBV5-1	TRBJ2-2	once	TGCGCCAGCAGCCCGACAGGGAACACCGGGGAGCTGTTTTTT	CASSPTGNTGELFF
TRBD1	TRBV7-9	TRBJ1-2	few	TGTGCCAGCAGCTTAGAGGGACAGACGCTTTTATATGGCTACACCTTC	CASSLEGQTLLYGYTF
TRBD2	TRBV23-1	TRBJ2-1	few	TGCGCCAGCAGGACTAGCGGGGGGTACAATGAGCAGTTCTTC	CASRTSGGYNEQFF
TRBD2	TRBV7-3	TRBJ2-5	-	TGTGCCAGCAGCAATATAGCGGGGGGGCCGGAGACCCAGTACTTC	CASSNIAGGPETQYF
TRBD1	TRBV27	TRBJ1-2	-	TGTGCCAGCAGTCTAGGGGGCCAGGGGGCGCGAGGCTACACCTTC	CASSLGGQGARGYTF
-	TRBV10-3	TRBJ1-1	-	TGTGCCATCAGTGAGGAGGTAGGGCATACCAACACTGAAGCTTTCTTT	CAISEEVGHTNTEAFF
TRBD1	TRBV30	TRBJ2-7	-	TGTGCCTGGTCAGGGGGGACAGGGGTCTACGAGCAGTACTTC	CAWSGGTGVYEQYF
-	TRBV27	TRBJ2-7	-	TGTGCCAGCAGTAAAACGTCCGGGACCACCTACGAGCAGTACTTC	CASSKTSGTTYEQYF
-	TRBV7-9	TRBJ2-5	-	TGTGCCAGCAGTCAAAGGGCGGACTTCAAAGAGACCCAGTACTTC	CASSQRADFKETQYF
-	TRBV15	TRBJ2-3	-	TGTGCCACCAGCCACATAGGGCCCGCCAGCACAGATACGCAGTATTTT	CATSHIGPASTDTQYF
-	TRBV9	TRBJ2-1	few	TGTGCCAGCAGCGCCAACAACAATGAGCAGTTCTTC	CASSANNNEQFF
-	TRBV14	TRBJ2-5	few	TGTGCCAGCAGCCAAGCGGCAGACTACCAAGAGACCCAGTACTTC	CASSQAADYQETQYF
-	TRBV21-1	TRBJ2-7	few	TGTGCCAGCAGCCCACAGGGACAGGGGATATACGAGCAGTACTTC	CASSPQGQGIYEQYF
-	TRBV4-1	TRBJ2-1	-	TGCGCCAGCAGCCAAGAGGCAGTCACTTTGGACAATGAGCAGTTCTTC	CASSQEAVTLDNEQFF
-	TRBV5-6	TRBJ1-6	-	TGTGCCAGCAGCTTGTCGTCAGGGCATTCACCCCTCCACTTT	CASSLSSGHSPLHF
-	TRBV27	TRBJ2-7	-	TGTGCCAGCAGTTACGGGCTAAGCCACGAGCAGTACTTC	CASSYGLSHEQYF
-	TRBV5-6	TRBJ1-2	-	TGTGCCAGCAGCTTGGGCGCAGGGGAGGACACCTTC	CASSLGAGEDTF
TRBD1	TRBV6-5	TRBJ1-6	few	TGTGCCAGCAGTGAGGGACAGGGGAGTTCACCCCTCCACTTT	CASSEGQGSSPLHF
TRBD1	TRBV5-1	TRBJ2-7	-	TGCGCCAGCAGCTACCGACAGGGAAACTACGAGCAGTACTTC	CASSYRQGNYEQYF
TRBD1	TRBV27	TRBJ1-1	once	TGTGCCAGCAGCGAAGGGACAGGGGTTATGAACACTGAAGCTTTCTTT	CASSEGTGVMNTEAFF
-	TRBV11-2	TRBJ1-1	-	TGTGCCAGCAGCTTGAACACAAGGTTGGAGAAAGCTTTCTTT	CASSLNTRLEKAFF
-	TRBV6-5	TRBJ2-1	-	TGTGCCAGCAGTTACGGTAATGAGCAGTTCTTC	CASSYGNEQFF
-	TRBV27	TRBJ2-5	-	TGTGCCAGTGGAATGGGGGGCTGGGGGGAGACCCAGTACTTC	CASGMGGWGETQYF
TRBD2	TRBV19	TRBJ2-5	few	TGTGCCAGTACCGGACTAGCGGAAGAGACCCAGTACTTC	CASTGLAEETQYF
-	TRBV5-1	TRBJ2-7	few	TGCGCCAGCAGCTACTCCTACGAGCAGTACTTC	CASSYSYEQYF
TRBD1	TRBV4-3	TRBJ2-5	few	TGCGCCAGCAGCTCGGACAGGGGAGAGACCCAGTACTTC	CASSSDRGETQYF
-	TRBV12-5	TRBJ2-1	once	TGTGCTAGTGGTTTGATCTCGGGGGCGGAGCAGTTCTTC	CASGLISGAEQFF
TRBD2	TRBV27	TRBJ2-5	few	TGTGCCAGCAGTTTATTTCCTAGCGGGGAGCGGGAGACCCAGTACTTC	CASSLFPSGERETQYF
-	TRBV7-9	TRBJ2-3	-	TGTGCCAGCAGCGACGAGGGTAGCACAGATACGCAGTATTTT	CASSDEGSTDTQYF
-	TRBV13	TRBJ2-1	once	TGTGCCAGCAGCTTAGAAGGCGCGTGGGATGAGCAGTTCTTC	CASSLEGAWDEQFF
-	TRBV4-3	TRBJ2-1	-	TGCGCCAGCAGCCAAGATAATGGGAAACAGTTCTTC	CASSQDNGKQFF
-	TRBV25-1	TRBJ1-2	-	TGTGCCAGCAGTAACGGGACACACTATGGCTACACCTTC	CASSNGTHYGYTF
-	TRBV6-5	TRBJ2-2	-	TGTGCCAGCAGTTACTCTTCGGACACCGGGGAGCTGTTTTTT	CASSYSSDTGELFF
-	TRBV19	TRBJ1-1	-	TGTGCCAGTAACAGACCGAACACTGAAGCTTTCTTT	CASNRPNTEAFF
-	TRBV15	TRBJ2-7	few	TGTGCCACCAGCGTCTATACAGAAAACGAGCAGTACTTC	CATSVYTENEQYF
-	TRBV4-3	TRBJ2-7	-	TGCGCCAGCAGCCAAGGAATGGGACGGAACTACGAGCAGTACTTC	CASSQGMGRNYEQYF
-	TRBV19	TRBJ1-6	-	TGTGCCAGTAGTCCTCGGACTGAGGAAAATTCACCCCTCCACTTT	CASSPRTEENSPLHF
-	TRBV14	TRBJ1-1	-	TGTGCCAGCAGCCAAGTGAACACTGAAGCTTTCTTT	CASSQVNTEAFF
TRBD2	TRBV6-5	TRBJ2-3	-	TGTGCCAGCAGTCTAGCGGGCCACGACTCAGATACGCAGTATTTT	CASSLAGHDSDTQYF
-	TRBV7-9	TRBJ2-7	-	TGTGCCAGTAACGACGGCAACTACGAGCAGTACTTC	CASNDGNYEQYF
-	TRBV7-9	TRBJ2-3	-	TGTGCCAGCAGCTTAGCGAGGACTAGCACAGATACGCAGTATTTT	CASSLARTSTDTQYF
-	TRBV7-8	TRBJ1-3	many	TGTGCCAGCAGCTTCAGCAGCTCTGGAAACACCATATATTTT	CASSFSSSGNTIYF
-	TRBV6-5	TRBJ2-7	-	TGTGCCAGCAGTTACTCGAGTGCTAGCTGGCAGTACTTC	CASSYSSASWQYF
-	TRBV30	TRBJ2-1	-	TGTGCCTGGAGTGTAACAGTCTACAATGAGCAGTTCTTC	CAWSVTVYNEQFF
-	TRBV29-1	TRBJ2-1	-	TGCAGCGTTGATGCCAATGAGCAGTTCTTC	CSVDANEQFF